The rows below give T cell receptor beta chains drawn from one sample of a study of shared clonotypes between healthy human individuals. Only in-frame clones appear in the TCRdb table, and some are missing; sequencing was by immunoSEQ multiplex PCR. The sample comprises some 470,000 clones, 70% to 80% of which are singletons, and under 15% rests with the top ten. The sample consisted of PBMCs. The receptor set was obtained from a woman aged 40 to 49 in good health. Some clones in this sample may be carry-over from other donors' samples. Each CDR3 is given with its conserved first and last residue. A D gene is named only where the DNA matches it firmly. Clone size, where shown, is once, few, many, or a class for clones that have expanded.

size: NA
D: NA
J: TRBJ1-4
V: TRBV2
DNA: TGTGCCAGCAGTGAATTGGGTGGGACTAATGAAAAACTGTTTTTT
CDR3: CASSELGGTNEKLFF

size: few
D: TRBD1
J: TRBJ2-1
V: TRBV18
DNA: TGTGCCAGCTCACAACCGGGACAGGAGTACAATGAGCAGTTCTTC
CDR3: CASSQPGQEYNEQFF

size: NA
D: TRBD2
J: TRBJ2-1
V: TRBV19
DNA: TGTGCCAGTAGTATAGAGAGCGGGAGGATAGGCGATGAGCAGTTCTTC
CDR3: CASSIESGRIGDEQFF

size: NA
D: NA
J: TRBJ1-5
V: TRBV5-1
DNA: TGCGCCAGCAGCTTGGGGGACGTCGGCAATCAGCCCCAGCATTTT
CDR3: CASSLGDVGNQPQHF

size: NA
D: NA
J: TRBJ2-6
V: TRBV27
DNA: TGTGCCAGCAGTACGGGAAACTCTGGGGCCAACGTCCTGACTTTC
CDR3: CASSTGNSGANVLTF

size: NA
D: NA
J: TRBJ2-7
V: TRBV5-1
DNA: TGCGCCAGCAGCTTAACCGGGACATCAAGCGAGCAGTACTTC
CDR3: CASSLTGTSSEQYF

size: NA
D: TRBD2
J: TRBJ2-1
V: TRBV7-3
DNA: TGTGCCAGCAGCCCCCTGTCGGGAGCGGGGAGCTCCTACAATGAGCAGTTCTTC
CDR3: CASSPLSGAGSSYNEQFF

size: NA
D: NA
J: TRBJ1-1
V: TRBV5-5
DNA: TGTGCCAGCAGCTTACCCCCGGCCGGTGAAGCTTTCTTT
CDR3: CASSLPPAGEAFF

size: few
D: TRBD1
J: TRBJ1-2
V: TRBV6-5
DNA: TGTGCCAGCAGCCGACAGGGACTCGGCTACACCTTC
CDR3: CASSRQGLGYTF

size: NA
D: TRBD1
J: TRBJ2-6
V: TRBV19
DNA: TGTGCCAGCGCAAGGGGACAGTTGGGCTCTGGGGCCAACGTCCTGACTTTC
CDR3: CASARGQLGSGANVLTF

size: NA
D: TRBD1
J: TRBJ1-5
V: TRBV30
DNA: TGTGCCTGGAGTCGGGACAGGGGCTCGTATAGCAATCAGCCCCAGCATTTT
CDR3: CAWSRDRGSYSNQPQHF

size: NA
D: NA
J: TRBJ1-1
V: TRBV30
DNA: TGTGCATGGAGTTCAGGGCCCCCTGAAGCTTTCTTT
CDR3: CAWSSGPPEAFF

size: few
D: NA
J: TRBJ2-3
V: TRBV6-4
DNA: TGTGCCAGCAGTTTGTCGGCGGACAGCACAGATACGCAGTATTTT
CDR3: CASSLSADSTDTQYF

size: many
D: TRBD2
J: TRBJ2-1
V: TRBV27
DNA: TGTGCCAGCGGCGAACTAGCGGGAGGGAAGGAGTTCTTC
CDR3: CASGELAGGKEFF

size: NA
D: TRBD2
J: TRBJ2-1
V: TRBV11-3
DNA: TGTGCCAGCAGCTTCCTTGCGGGGGGCCGCAATGAGCAGTTCTTC
CDR3: CASSFLAGGRNEQFF

size: NA
D: TRBD2
J: TRBJ2-3
V: TRBV4-2
DNA: TGTGCCAGCAGCCAAGATAGAGCTAGCGGGGGAGATACGCAGTATTTT
CDR3: CASSQDRASGGDTQYF

size: NA
D: NA
J: TRBJ2-3
V: TRBV5-1
DNA: TGCGCCAGCAGCTTATCCCTCGGAGAGGGTTCGCAGTATTTT
CDR3: CASSLSLGEGSQYF

size: NA
D: NA
J: TRBJ2-7
V: TRBV7-8
DNA: TGTGCCAGCAGCTTCGGACGGAGCTACGAGCAGTACTTC
CDR3: CASSFGRSYEQYF

size: NA
D: TRBD2
J: TRBJ2-2
V: TRBV4-3
DNA: TGCGCCAGCAGCCAAGATCGGGCAGCGGGAGGTTTCACCGGGGAGCTGTTTTTT
CDR3: CASSQDRAAGGFTGELFF

size: NA
D: NA
J: TRBJ1-3
V: TRBV4-3
DNA: TGCGCCAGCAGCCAAGATGCAGGGCCGAGGGGAAACACCATATATTTT
CDR3: CASSQDAGPRGNTIYF

size: few
D: TRBD1
J: TRBJ1-4
V: TRBV5-1
DNA: TGCGCCAGCAGCTTGCGACAGGGTGGCGAAAAACTGTTTTTT
CDR3: CASSLRQGGEKLFF

size: NA
D: TRBD1
J: TRBJ1-1
V: TRBV29-1
DNA: TGCAGCGCACCGGGACAGGGTAGTAAGACTGAAGCTTTCTTT
CDR3: CSAPGQGSKTEAFF

size: NA
D: NA
J: TRBJ1-2
V: TRBV7-2
DNA: TGTGCCAGCAGCTGGATGAACTATGGCTACACCTTC
CDR3: CASSWMNYGYTF

size: NA
D: NA
J: TRBJ2-1
V: TRBV4-1
DNA: TGCGCCAGCAGCCAAGACTCCCCCGGGGGTGAGCAGTTCTTC
CDR3: CASSQDSPGGEQFF

size: NA
D: TRBD1
J: TRBJ1-4
V: TRBV18
DNA: TGTGCCAGCTCACTAAACAGGGGACCTAATGAAAAACTGTTTTTT
CDR3: CASSLNRGPNEKLFF

size: NA
D: TRBD2
J: TRBJ2-1
V: TRBV2
DNA: TGTGCCAGCAGCGCACCTAGCGGCAGCTCCTACAATGAGCAGTTCTTC
CDR3: CASSAPSGSSYNEQFF

size: NA
D: NA
J: TRBJ1-2
V: TRBV19
DNA: TGTGCCAGTAGTCTCTCAACGAGTGGCTACACCTTC
CDR3: CASSLSTSGYTF

size: NA
D: TRBD2
J: TRBJ2-3
V: TRBV11-1
DNA: TGTGCCAGCCAGAGGAGCGGGAGTTTGGCAGATACGCAGTATTTT
CDR3: CASQRSGSLADTQYF

size: few
D: TRBD2
J: TRBJ2-3
V: TRBV6-4
DNA: TGTGCCAGCAGTGCTTGGACTAGCGGTAGCACAGATACGCAGTATTTT
CDR3: CASSAWTSGSTDTQYF

size: NA
D: TRBD1
J: TRBJ2-5
V: TRBV11-2
DNA: TGTGCCAGCAGCGACAGGACAGGGGGTTTCACAGAGACCCAGTACTTC
CDR3: CASSDRTGGFTETQYF

size: NA
D: TRBD2
J: TRBJ2-1
V: TRBV19
DNA: TGTGCCAGTAGCCTCGGACTAGCGGGGTACAATGAGCAGTTCTTC
CDR3: CASSLGLAGYNEQFF

size: many
D: NA
J: TRBJ2-3
V: TRBV27
DNA: TGTGCCAGCAGTTTATCGAGGACGAACACAGATACGCAGTATTTT
CDR3: CASSLSRTNTDTQYF

size: NA
D: TRBD1
J: TRBJ2-1
V: TRBV5-5
DNA: TGTGCCAGCAGAGGACAGGGGGCCCCTTCGTTCTTC
CDR3: CASRGQGAPSFF

size: NA
D: NA
J: TRBJ2-2
V: TRBV18
DNA: TGTGCCAGCTCACCAAGAGACAGCCACACCGGGGAGCTGTTTTTT
CDR3: CASSPRDSHTGELFF

size: NA
D: NA
J: TRBJ2-3
V: TRBV28
DNA: TGTGCCAGCAGTTCCGCGCTCACGCAGTATTTT
CDR3: CASSSALTQYF

size: NA
D: TRBD1
J: TRBJ2-5
V: TRBV11-1
DNA: TGTGCCAGCAGCTTAGCGTGGGACAGGGGAGCGGAGACCCAGTACTTC
CDR3: CASSLAWDRGAETQYF

size: NA
D: NA
J: TRBJ2-3
V: TRBV28
DNA: TGTGCCAGCGGGACACCGAGCACAGATACGCAGTATTTT
CDR3: CASGTPSTDTQYF

size: many
D: NA
J: TRBJ2-2
V: TRBV7-9
DNA: TGTGCCAGCAGCTTGAGGGGTTACACCGGGGAGCTGTTTTTT
CDR3: CASSLRGYTGELFF

size: NA
D: NA
J: TRBJ2-7
V: TRBV10-3
DNA: TGTGCCATCAGTTCTAAGGCCGGGGCATACGAGCAGTACTTC
CDR3: CAISSKAGAYEQYF

size: NA
D: NA
J: TRBJ1-5
V: TRBV28
DNA: TGTGCCAGCAGTTTCGAAGAAAATCAGCCCCAGCATTTT
CDR3: CASSFEENQPQHF

size: NA
D: NA
J: TRBJ2-5
V: TRBV28
DNA: TGTGCCAGCAGTTTGTGGGCCGGCCAGGGGCAAGAGACCCAGTACTTC
CDR3: CASSLWAGQGQETQYF

size: few
D: TRBD1
J: TRBJ2-7
V: TRBV10-3
DNA: TGTGCCATCAGGGGGACAGGGGGCCCCTACGAGCAGTACTTC
CDR3: CAIRGTGGPYEQYF

size: few
D: TRBD2
J: TRBJ2-7
V: TRBV28
DNA: TGTGCCAGCAGTTTCCGGGGACTAGCGGAAGCCCTCTACGAGCAGTACTTC
CDR3: CASSFRGLAEALYEQYF

size: NA
D: NA
J: TRBJ1-1
V: TRBV16
DNA: TGTGCCAGCAGCCATTCCGGGCGGACTGAAGCTTTCTTT
CDR3: CASSHSGRTEAFF

size: NA
D: NA
J: TRBJ1-5
V: TRBV27
DNA: TGTGCCAGCAGTTCTACGGGGCAGCCCCAGCATTTT
CDR3: CASSSTGQPQHF

size: NA
D: NA
J: TRBJ1-3
V: TRBV19
DNA: TGTGCCAGTAGTACGGGACTGCCCTCTGGAAACACCATATATTTT
CDR3: CASSTGLPSGNTIYF

size: NA
D: TRBD2
J: TRBJ2-1
V: TRBV11-2
DNA: TGTGCCAGCAGCCGTGGACTAGTGGACAATGAGCAGTTCTTC
CDR3: CASSRGLVDNEQFF

size: NA
D: TRBD2
J: TRBJ2-3
V: TRBV15
DNA: TGTGCCACCAGCAGATCTCTGGGACTAGCAGACACAGATACGCAGTATTTT
CDR3: CATSRSLGLADTDTQYF

size: NA
D: NA
J: TRBJ2-7
V: TRBV19
DNA: TGTGCCAGCCTAATGCCCCTGGACTACCTCTACGAGCAGTACTTC
CDR3: CASLMPLDYLYEQYF

size: few
D: TRBD2
J: TRBJ2-4
V: TRBV15
DNA: TGTGCCACCAGCAGAGTGGGAGGGTGGCTGAAAAACATTCAGTACTTC
CDR3: CATSRVGGWLKNIQYF

size: NA
D: TRBD2
J: TRBJ2-5
V: TRBV7-3
DNA: TGTGCCAGCAGCCCCTCCGGGACTAGCGGGAGTGAGACCCAGTACTTC
CDR3: CASSPSGTSGSETQYF

size: NA
D: TRBD2
J: TRBJ2-5
V: TRBV5-1
DNA: TGCGCCAGCAGCACGGCTGGGAGGGTGGAGACCCAGTACTTC
CDR3: CASSTAGRVETQYF

size: NA
D: TRBD1
J: TRBJ2-1
V: TRBV7-8
DNA: TGTGCCAGCAGCTTGACCCAGAGGGGCAGGGACAGGGACAATGAGCAGTTCTTC
CDR3: CASSLTQRGRDRDNEQFF

size: NA
D: NA
J: TRBJ2-4
V: TRBV19
DNA: TGTGCCAGTTCGTCGCCCGGAGACAAAAACATTCAGTACTTC
CDR3: CASSSPGDKNIQYF

size: NA
D: NA
J: TRBJ2-2
V: TRBV6-5
DNA: TGTGCCAGCAGACACGGACAGAACACCGGGGAGCTGTTTTTT
CDR3: CASRHGQNTGELFF

size: NA
D: TRBD2
J: TRBJ2-3
V: TRBV5-1
DNA: TGCGCCAGCAGCTCCGGGAGGCCGAACACAGATACGCAGTATTTT
CDR3: CASSSGRPNTDTQYF

size: NA
D: NA
J: TRBJ1-5
V: TRBV4-1
DNA: TGCGCCAGCAGCCAAGTTCGGGGGGCGAGCCAGCCCCAGCATTTT
CDR3: CASSQVRGASQPQHF

size: NA
D: NA
J: TRBJ2-2
V: TRBV2
DNA: TGTGCCAGCTCAGGAGGGAGCGGGCCAGGCGGGGAGCTGTTTTTT
CDR3: CASSGGSGPGGELFF

size: NA
D: TRBD1
J: TRBJ2-1
V: TRBV12-5
DNA: TGTGCTAGTGGACCCCGGGACAGTCCATACAATGAGCAGTTCTTC
CDR3: CASGPRDSPYNEQFF